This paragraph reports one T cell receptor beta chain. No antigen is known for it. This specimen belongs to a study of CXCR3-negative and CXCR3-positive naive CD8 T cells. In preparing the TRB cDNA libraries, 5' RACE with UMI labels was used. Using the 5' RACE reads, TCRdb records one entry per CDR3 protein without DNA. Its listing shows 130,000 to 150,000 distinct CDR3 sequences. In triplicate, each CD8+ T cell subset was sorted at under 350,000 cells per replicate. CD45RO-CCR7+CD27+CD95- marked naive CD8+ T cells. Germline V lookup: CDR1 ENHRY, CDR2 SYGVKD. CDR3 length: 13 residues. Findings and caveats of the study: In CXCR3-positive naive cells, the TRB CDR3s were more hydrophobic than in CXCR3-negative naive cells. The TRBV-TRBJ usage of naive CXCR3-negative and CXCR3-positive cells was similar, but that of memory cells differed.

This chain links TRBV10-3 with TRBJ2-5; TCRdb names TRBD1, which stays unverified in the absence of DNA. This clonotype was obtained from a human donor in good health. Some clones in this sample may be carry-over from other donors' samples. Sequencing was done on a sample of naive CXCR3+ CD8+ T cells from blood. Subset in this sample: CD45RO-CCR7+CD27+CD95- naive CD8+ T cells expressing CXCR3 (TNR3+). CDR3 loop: CAISEEGGETQYF.